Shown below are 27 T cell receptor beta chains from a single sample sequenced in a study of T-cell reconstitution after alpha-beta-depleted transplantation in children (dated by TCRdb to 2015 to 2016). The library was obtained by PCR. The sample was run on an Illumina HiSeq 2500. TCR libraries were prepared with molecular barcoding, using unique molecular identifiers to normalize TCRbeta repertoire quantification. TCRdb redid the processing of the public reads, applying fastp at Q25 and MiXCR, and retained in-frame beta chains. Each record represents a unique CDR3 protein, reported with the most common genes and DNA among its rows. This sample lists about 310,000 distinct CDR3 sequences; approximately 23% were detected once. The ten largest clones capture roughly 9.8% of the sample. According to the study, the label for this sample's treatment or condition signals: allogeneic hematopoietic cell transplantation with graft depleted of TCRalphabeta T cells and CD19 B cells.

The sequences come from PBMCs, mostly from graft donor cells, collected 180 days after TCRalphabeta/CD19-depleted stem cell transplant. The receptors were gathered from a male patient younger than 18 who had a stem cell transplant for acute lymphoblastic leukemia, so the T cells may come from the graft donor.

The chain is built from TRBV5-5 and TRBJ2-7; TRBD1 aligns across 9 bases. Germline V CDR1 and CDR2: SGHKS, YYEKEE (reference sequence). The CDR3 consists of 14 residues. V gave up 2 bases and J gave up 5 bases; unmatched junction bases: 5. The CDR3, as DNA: TGTGCCAGCAGCTTCGGGACAGGGTCCCACGAGCAGTACTTC. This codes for CASSFGTGSHEQYF.

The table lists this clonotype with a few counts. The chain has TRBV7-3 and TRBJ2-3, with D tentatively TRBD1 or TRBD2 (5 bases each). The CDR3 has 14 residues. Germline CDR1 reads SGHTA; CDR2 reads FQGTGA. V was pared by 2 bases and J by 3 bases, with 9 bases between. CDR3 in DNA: TGTGCCAGCAGCTTACGAGGGGCTACAGATACGCAGTATTTT. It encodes CASSLRGATDTQYF.

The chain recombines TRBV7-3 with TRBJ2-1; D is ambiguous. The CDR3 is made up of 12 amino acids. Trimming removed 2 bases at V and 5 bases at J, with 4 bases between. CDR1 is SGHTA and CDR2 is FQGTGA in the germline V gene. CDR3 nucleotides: TGTGCCAGCAGCTTAGCGAACAATGAGCAGTTCTTC. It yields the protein CASSLANNEQFF.

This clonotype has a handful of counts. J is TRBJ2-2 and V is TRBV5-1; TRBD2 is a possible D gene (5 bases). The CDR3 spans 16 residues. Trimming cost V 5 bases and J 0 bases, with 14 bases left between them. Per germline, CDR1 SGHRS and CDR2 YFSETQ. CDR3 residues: CASRGRITTNTGELFF. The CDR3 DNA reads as TGCGCCAGCAGGGGGAGAATAACCACGAACACCGGGGAGCTGTTTTTT.

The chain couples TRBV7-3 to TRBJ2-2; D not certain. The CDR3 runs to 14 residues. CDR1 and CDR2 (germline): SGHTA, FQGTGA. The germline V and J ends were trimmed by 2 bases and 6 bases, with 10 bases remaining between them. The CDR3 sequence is CASSLWSEAGELFF. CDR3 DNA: TGTGCCAGCAGCTTATGGTCAGAGGCCGGGGAGCTGTTTTTT.

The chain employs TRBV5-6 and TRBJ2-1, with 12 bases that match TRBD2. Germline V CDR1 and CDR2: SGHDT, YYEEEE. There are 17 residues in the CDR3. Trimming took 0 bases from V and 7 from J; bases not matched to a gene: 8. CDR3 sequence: CASSLARLAGVRNEQFF. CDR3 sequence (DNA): TGTGCCAGCAGCTTGGCCAGACTAGCGGGAGTGAGGAATGAGCAGTTCTTC.

For the CDR3, the DNA is TGTGCCAGCAGCAAAGCGAGAACTGCTACAGATACGCAGTATTTT. This translates into CASSKARTATDTQYF. The chain carries TRBV21-1 and TRBJ2-3. TRBV21-1 is a recognized pseudogene. The length of the CDR3 is 15 residues.

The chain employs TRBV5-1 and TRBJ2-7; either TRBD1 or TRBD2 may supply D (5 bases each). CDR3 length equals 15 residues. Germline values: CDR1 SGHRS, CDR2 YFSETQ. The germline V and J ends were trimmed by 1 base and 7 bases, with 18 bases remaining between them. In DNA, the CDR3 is TGCGCCAGCAGCTTGAGGATCCTCGAGTGGGGGGAGCAGTACTTC. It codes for CASSLRILEWGEQYF.

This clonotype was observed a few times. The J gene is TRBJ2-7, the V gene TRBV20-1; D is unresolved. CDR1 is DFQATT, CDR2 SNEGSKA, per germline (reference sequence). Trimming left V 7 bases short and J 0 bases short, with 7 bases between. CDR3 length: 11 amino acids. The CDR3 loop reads CSVAVSYEQYF. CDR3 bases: TGCAGTGTTGCGGTCTCCTACGAGCAGTACTTC.

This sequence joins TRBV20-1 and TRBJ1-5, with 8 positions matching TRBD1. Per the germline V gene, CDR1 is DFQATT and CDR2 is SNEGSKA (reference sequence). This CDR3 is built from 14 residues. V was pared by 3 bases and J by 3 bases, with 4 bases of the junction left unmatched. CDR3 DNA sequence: TGCAGTGCTAGGGCGACAGGGGTCAATCAGCCCCAGCATTTT. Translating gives CSARATGVNQPQHF.

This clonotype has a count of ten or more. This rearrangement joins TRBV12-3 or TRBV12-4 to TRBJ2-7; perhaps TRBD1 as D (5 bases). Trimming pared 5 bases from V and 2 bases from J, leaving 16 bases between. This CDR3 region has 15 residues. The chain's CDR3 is CASSLNRKPTYEQYF. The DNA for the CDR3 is TGTGCCAGCAGTCTCAACAGGAAACCGACCTACGAGCAGTACTTC.

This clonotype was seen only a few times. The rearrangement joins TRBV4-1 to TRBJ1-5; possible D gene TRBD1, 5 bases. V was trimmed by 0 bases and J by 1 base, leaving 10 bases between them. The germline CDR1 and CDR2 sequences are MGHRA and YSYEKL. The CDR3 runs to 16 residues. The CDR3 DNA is TGCGCCAGCAGCCAAGAGCGGCAGGGAAGCAATCAGCCCCAGCATTTT. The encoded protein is CASSQERQGSNQPQHF.

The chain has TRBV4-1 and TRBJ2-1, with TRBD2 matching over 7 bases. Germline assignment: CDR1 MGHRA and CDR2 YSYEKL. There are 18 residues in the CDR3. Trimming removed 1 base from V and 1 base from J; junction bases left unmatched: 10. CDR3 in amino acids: CASSQGLILATSYNEQFF. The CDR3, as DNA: TGCGCCAGCAGCCAAGGGCTTATACTAGCGACATCCTACAATGAGCAGTTCTTC.

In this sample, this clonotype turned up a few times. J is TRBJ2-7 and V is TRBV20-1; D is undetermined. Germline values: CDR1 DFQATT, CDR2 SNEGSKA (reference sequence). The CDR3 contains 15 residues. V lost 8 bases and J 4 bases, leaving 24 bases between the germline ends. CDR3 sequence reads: CSSAGQSTSSYEQYF. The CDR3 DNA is TGCAGTTCAGCCGGGCAGTCCACTTCTTCTTACGAGCAGTACTTC.

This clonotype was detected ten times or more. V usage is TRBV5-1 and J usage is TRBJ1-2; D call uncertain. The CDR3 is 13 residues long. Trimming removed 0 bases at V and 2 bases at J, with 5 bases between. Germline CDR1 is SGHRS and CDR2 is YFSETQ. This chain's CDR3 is CASSLAPNYGYTF. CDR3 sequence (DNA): TGCGCCAGCAGCTTGGCCCCAAACTATGGCTACACCTTC.

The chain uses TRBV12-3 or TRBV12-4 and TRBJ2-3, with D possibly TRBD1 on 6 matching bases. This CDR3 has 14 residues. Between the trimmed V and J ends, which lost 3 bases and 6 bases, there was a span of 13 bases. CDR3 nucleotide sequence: TGTGCCAGCAGTTTGGGGGCCAGTCGGGATACGCAGTATTTT. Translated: CASSLGASRDTQYF.

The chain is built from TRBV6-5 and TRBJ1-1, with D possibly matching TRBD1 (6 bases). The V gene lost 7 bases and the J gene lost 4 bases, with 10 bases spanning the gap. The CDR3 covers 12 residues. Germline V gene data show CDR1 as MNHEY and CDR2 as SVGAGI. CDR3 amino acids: CASTRGGTEAFF. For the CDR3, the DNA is TGTGCCAGCACGAGGGGGGGCACTGAAGCTTTCTTT.

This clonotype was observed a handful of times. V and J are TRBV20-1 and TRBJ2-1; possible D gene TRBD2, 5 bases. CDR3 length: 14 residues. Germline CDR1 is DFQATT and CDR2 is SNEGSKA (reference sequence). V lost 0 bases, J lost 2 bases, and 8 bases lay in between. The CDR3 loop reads CSARDRGPYNEQFF. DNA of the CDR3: TGCAGTGCTAGAGATCGAGGGCCCTACAATGAGCAGTTCTTC.

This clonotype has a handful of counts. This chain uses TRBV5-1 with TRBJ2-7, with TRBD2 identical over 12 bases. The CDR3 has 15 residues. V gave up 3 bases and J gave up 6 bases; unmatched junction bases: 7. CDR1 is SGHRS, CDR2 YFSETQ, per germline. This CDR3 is CASSSLGLAGREQYF. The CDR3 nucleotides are TGCGCCAGCAGCTCGCTAGGACTAGCGGGACGCGAGCAGTACTTC.

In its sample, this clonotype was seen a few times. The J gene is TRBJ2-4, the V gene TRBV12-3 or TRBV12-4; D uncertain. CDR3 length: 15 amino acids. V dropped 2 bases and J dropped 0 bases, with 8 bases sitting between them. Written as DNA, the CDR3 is TGTGCCAGCAGTTTAATCCGTCTAGCCAAAAACATTCAGTACTTC. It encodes CASSLIRLAKNIQYF.

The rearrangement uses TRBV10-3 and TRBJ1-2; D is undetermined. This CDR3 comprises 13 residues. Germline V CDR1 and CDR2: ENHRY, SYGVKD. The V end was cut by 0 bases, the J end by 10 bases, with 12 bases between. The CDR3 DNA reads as TGTGCCATCAGTGAGTCACGGGGAATGAACTACACCTTC. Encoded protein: CAISESRGMNYTF.

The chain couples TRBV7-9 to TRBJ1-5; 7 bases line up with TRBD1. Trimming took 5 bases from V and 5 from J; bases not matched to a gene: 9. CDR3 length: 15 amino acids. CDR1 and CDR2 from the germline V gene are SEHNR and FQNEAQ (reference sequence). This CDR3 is CASSPDRVGYQPQHF. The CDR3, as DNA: TGTGCCAGCAGCCCCGACAGGGTAGGGTATCAGCCCCAGCATTTT.

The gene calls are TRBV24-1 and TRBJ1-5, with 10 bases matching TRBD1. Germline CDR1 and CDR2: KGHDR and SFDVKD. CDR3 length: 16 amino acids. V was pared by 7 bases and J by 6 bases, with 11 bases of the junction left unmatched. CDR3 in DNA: TGTGCCACCAGCCCCGGGACAGGGGCGGGAGGTCAGCCCCAGCATTTT. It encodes CATSPGTGAGGQPQHF.

The CDR3 DNA reads TGCAGTGCTAGAGACCACACCGGGGAGCTGTTTTTT. This sequence encodes CSARDHTGELFF. The chain joins TRBV20-1 to TRBJ2-2; D gene ambiguous. V lost 0 bases and J lost 3, with 2 bases in between. The CDR3 has 12 amino acids. CDR1 DFQATT and CDR2 SNEGSKA come from the germline V gene (reference sequence).

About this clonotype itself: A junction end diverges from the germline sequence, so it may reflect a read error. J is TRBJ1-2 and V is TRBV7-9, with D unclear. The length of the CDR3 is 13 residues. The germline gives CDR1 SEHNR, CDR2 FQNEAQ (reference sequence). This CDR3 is CASSLESGLQLPF. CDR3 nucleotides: TGTGCCAGCAGCTTAGAATCGGGCCTTCAACTACCCTTC.

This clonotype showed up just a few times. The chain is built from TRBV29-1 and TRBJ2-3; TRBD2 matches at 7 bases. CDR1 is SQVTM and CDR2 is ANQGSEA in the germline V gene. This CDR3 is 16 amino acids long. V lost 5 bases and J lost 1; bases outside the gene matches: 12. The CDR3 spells CSVLPWTSLGTDTQYF. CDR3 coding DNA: TGCAGCGTTTTACCCTGGACTAGTCTAGGCACAGATACGCAGTATTTT.

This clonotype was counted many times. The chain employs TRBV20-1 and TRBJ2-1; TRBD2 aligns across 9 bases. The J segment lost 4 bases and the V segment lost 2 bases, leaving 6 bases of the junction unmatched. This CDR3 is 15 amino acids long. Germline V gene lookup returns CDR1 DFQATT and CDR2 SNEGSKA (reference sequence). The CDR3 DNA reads TGCAGTGCTAGATACTCGCTAGCGGGATACAATGAGCAGTTCTTC. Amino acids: CSARYSLAGYNEQFF.